These 29 T cell receptor beta chains came from one sample sequenced in a study of blood T cell repertoires in COVID-19. TCRdb's copy holds only in-frame clones and misses some; the assay was immunoSEQ multiplex PCR. The profile covers roughly 460,000 clones, with approximately 90% appearing a single time and more than 0.7% taken by the ten largest. The sequencing input was peripheral blood. The receptors here all came from a man aged 18 to 30 with COVID-19, enrolled during active disease.

This sequence joins TRBV27 and TRBJ1-1; maybe TRBD1 (5 bases). This CDR3 is 14 amino acids long. CDR1 MNHEY and CDR2 SMNVEV come from the germline V gene (reference sequence). The V gene lost 6 bases and the J gene lost 4 bases, with 15 bases spanning the gap. The CDR3 region has the DNA TGTGCCAGCAGGCCCTTAGAAGGGGCCACTGAAGCTTTCTTT. Translation gives CASRPLEGATEAFF.

This clone was seen more than once but under ten times. The CDR3 region has the DNA TGTGCCAGTAAGGCTACAGGGTTAAATCAGCCCCAGCATTTT. It is translated as CASKATGLNQPQHF. V usage is TRBV19 and J usage is TRBJ1-5; TRBD1 is a possible D gene (6 bases). The CDR3 has 14 residues. V was shortened by 7 bases and J by 4 bases, with 14 bases between the two germline ends. The germline CDR1 and CDR2 sequences are LNHDA and SQIVND (reference sequence).

The rearrangement links TRBV6-1 to TRBJ1-5; the match to TRBD1 covers 10 bases. Germline V gene lookup returns CDR1 MNHNS and CDR2 SASEGT. J gave up 5 bases and V 2 bases, and 3 bases lay outside the gene matches. CDR3 size: 15 residues. This CDR3 reads CASSERDRGHQPQHF. For the CDR3, the DNA is TGTGCCAGCAGTGAAAGGGACAGGGGCCATCAGCCCCAGCATTTT.

This chain connects TRBV7-9 to TRBJ2-7, with a weak D call TRBD1 (5 bases). This CDR3 is built from 13 residues. The V gene lost 4 bases and the J gene lost 6 bases, with 13 bases spanning the gap. Germline V CDR1 and CDR2: SEHNR, FQNEAQ (reference sequence). CDR3 DNA sequence: TGTGCCAGCAGCTCGGAGCGACAGTTCGAGCAGTACTTC. Translated, it gives CASSSERQFEQYF.

This sequence joins TRBV18 and TRBJ1-4; tentative D call: TRBD1 (5 bases). The CDR3 loop spans 16 amino acids. Trimming took off 2 bases at V and 4 bases at J, with 14 bases between the two ends. CDR1 and CDR2 (germline): KGHSH, LQKENI. CDR3 in amino acids: CASSPGLQTVNEKLFF. CDR3 nucleotide sequence: TGTGCCAGCTCACCAGGTCTACAGACAGTTAATGAAAAACTGTTTTTT.

V gene TRBV30 combines with J gene TRBJ2-7; TRBD1 is a possible D gene (5 bases). Trimming pared 2 bases from V and 1 base from J, leaving 9 bases between. The CDR3 loop spans 13 amino acids. Germline values: CDR1 GTSNPN, CDR2 SVGIG (reference sequence). In nucleotides, the CDR3 is TGTGCCTGGAGTATTCAGGGTTCCTACGAGCAGTACTTC. Translating gives CAWSIQGSYEQYF.

The chain uses TRBV3-1 (or the pseudogene TRBV3-2) and TRBJ1-4; weak D call: TRBD1 (5 bases). Germline values: CDR1 LGHDT, CDR2 YNNKEL (reference sequence). V was shortened by 0 bases and J by 9 bases, with 11 bases between the two germline ends. The CDR3 totals 14 residues. The CDR3 region has the DNA TGTGCCAGCAGCCAAGATTTCGGGGGGAAAAAACTGTTTTTT. Amino acids: CASSQDFGGKKLFF.

In its sample, this clone was seen once. J is TRBJ2-7 and V is TRBV5-1, with a possible D match to TRBD1 (6 bases). The length of the CDR3 is 12 residues. CDR1 SGHRS and CDR2 YFSETQ come from the germline V gene. The V gene lost 3 bases and the J gene lost 4 bases, with 8 bases spanning the gap. CDR3 DNA: TGCGCCAGCAGCTCCGGACAGTACGAGCAGTACTTC. This gives the protein CASSSGQYEQYF.

V and J are TRBV7-3 and TRBJ1-1; TRBD1 matches at 10 bases. This CDR3 has 15 residues. Germline values: CDR1 SGHTA, CDR2 FQGTGA. V was pared by 5 bases and J by 1 base, with 4 bases of the junction left unmatched. CDR3 in DNA: TGTGCCAGCAGCCCGGGACAGGGGAAGAACACTGAAGCTTTCTTT. This translates into CASSPGQGKNTEAFF.

The chain couples TRBV6-6 to TRBJ2-1, with 10 bases that match TRBD2. The trim removed 5 bases at V and 4 bases at J, leaving 5 bases unmatched. CDR1 MNHNY and CDR2 SVGAGI come from the germline V gene (reference sequence). CDR3 length equals 15 residues. This chain's CDR3 is CASSGLAEGYNEQFF. The CDR3 DNA reads as TGTGCCAGCAGTGGACTAGCGGAGGGGTACAATGAGCAGTTCTTC.

The V and J genes are TRBV5-4 and TRBJ2-1; the match to TRBD1 covers 12 bases. The CDR3 runs 17 residues. J lost 10 bases, V lost 0 bases, and 11 bases had no gene match. Germline CDR1 SGHNT, CDR2 YYREEE (reference sequence). In nucleotides, the CDR3 is TGTGCCAGCAGCTTGGGTGCGGGACAGGGGGCCTTCGACGAGCAGTTCTTC. It translates to CASSLGAGQGAFDEQFF.

Worth noting for this clone: The sample carries other DNA sequences with the same CDR3. The chain carries TRBV11-3 and TRBJ2-2; 7 bases line up with TRBD2. V gave up 1 base and J gave up 7 bases; unmatched junction bases: 6. CDR1 SGHNT and CDR2 YENEEA come from the germline V gene. The CDR3 has 15 residues. The CDR3 loop reads CASSLASGSIGELFF. CDR3 DNA sequence: TGTGCCAGCAGCTTAGCTAGCGGAAGTATCGGGGAGCTGTTTTTT.

CDR3 protein: CASWPLAGVGTQYF. In DNA, the CDR3 is TGTGCCAGCTGGCCCCTAGCGGGAGTGGGTACGCAGTATTTT. V is TRBV28 and J is TRBJ2-3; 10 nucleotides line up with TRBD2. This CDR3 region has 14 residues. V was pared by 8 bases and J by 8 bases, with 10 bases of the junction left unmatched. CDR1 and CDR2 (germline): MDHEN, SYDVKM.

The rearrangement uses TRBV30 and TRBJ2-5; TRBD2 is a possible D gene (5 bases). The length of the CDR3 is 15 residues. Trimming removed 3 bases at V and 4 bases at J, with 18 bases between. Germline V lookup: CDR1 GTSNPN, CDR2 SVGIG (reference sequence). The CDR3 nucleotides are TGTGCCTGGAGCCAACTGGCGGTCCGGGGAGAGACCCAGTACTTC. Residues: CAWSQLAVRGETQYF.

The rearrangement joins TRBV6-1 to TRBJ2-1; D may be TRBD2 (6 bases). Germline lookup yields CDR1 MNHNS and CDR2 SASEGT. V lost 2 bases, J lost 8 bases, and 10 bases lay in between. The length of the CDR3 is 13 residues. The DNA of the CDR3 is TGTGCCAGCAGTGAAACGCGGGATCATGAGCAGTTCTTC. It yields the protein CASSETRDHEQFF.

About this clone: Sequence at one end of the junction differs from germline and may be a read error. This rearrangement joins TRBV18 to TRBJ1-3, with D possibly matching TRBD1 (5 bases). There are 15 residues in the CDR3. CDR1 and CDR2 from the germline V gene are KGHSH and LQKENI. The CDR3 here is CASSPPGTAGNTIYF. The CDR3 DNA sequence: TGTGCCAGCTCACCTCCCGGGACTGCTGGGAACACCATATATTTT.

In its sample, this clone was seen a few times. The rearrangement joins TRBV6-2 or TRBV6-3 to TRBJ2-5; 9 positions match TRBD2. CDR3 length equals 13 residues. Germline V CDR1 and CDR2: MNHEY, SVGEGT. Trimming cost V 5 bases and J 3 bases; bases outside gene matches: 1. For the CDR3, the DNA is TGTGCCAGCAGTAGACTAGCGGAAGAGACCCAGTACTTC. It yields the protein CASSRLAEETQYF.

The chain combines TRBV13 with TRBJ2-1, with 9 bases lining up with TRBD2. CDR3 length: 16 residues. Looked up from germline, CDR1 is PRHDT and CDR2 is FYEKMQ (reference sequence). V lost 4 bases and J lost 6; bases outside the gene matches: 10. The CDR3 reads CASSSLGSGRSNEQFF. The CDR3 DNA sequence: TGTGCCAGCAGCTCCCTAGGCAGCGGGAGGAGCAATGAGCAGTTCTTC.

J is TRBJ1-3 and V is TRBV6-5, with 7 nucleotides matching TRBD1. Per the germline V gene, CDR1 is MNHEY and CDR2 is SVGAGI. With V trimmed by 6 bases and J by 0 bases, 5 bases remained unmatched. The CDR3 contains 15 residues. The CDR3 region has the DNA TGTGCCAGCAGCACGGGGGACAGCTCTGGAAACACCATATATTTT. Translating it yields CASSTGDSSGNTIYF.

Turning to this clone: Additional DNA sequences in this sample encode the identical CDR3. The J gene is TRBJ1-5, the V gene TRBV19, with D hard to call. The CDR3 is 13 residues long. The germline V and J ends were trimmed by 3 bases and 4 bases, with 7 bases remaining between them. Germline CDR1 and CDR2: LNHDA and SQIVND (reference sequence). The CDR3 nucleotides read TGTGCCAGTAGTATCCGGGGAAATCAGCCCCAGCATTTT. This sequence encodes CASSIRGNQPQHF. Drawing the rest from reference TRBV19 and TRBJ1-5, the complete variable domain is DGGITQSPKYLFRKEGQNVTLSCEQNLNHDAMYWYRQDPGQGLRLIYYSQIVNDFQKGDIAEGYSVSREKKESFPLTVTSAQKNPTAFYLCASSIRGNQPQHFGDGTRLSIL.

This chain links TRBV6-1 with TRBJ1-2; D call uncertain. V gave up 3 bases and J gave up 2 bases, with 7 bases separating them. The germline V gene encodes CDR1 MNHNS and CDR2 SASEGT. This CDR3 is 13 amino acids long. DNA for the CDR3: TGTGCCAGCAGTGAGAACACCAACTATGGCTACACCTTC. It specifies CASSENTNYGYTF.

The table lists this clone with a count of one. This specimen includes other DNA sequences encoding the same CDR3. The chain carries TRBV7-9 and TRBJ2-3; the match to TRBD2 covers 9 bases. After removal of 2 bases from V and 1 base from J, the junction contained 4 bases not matched to a gene. Germline CDR1 reads SEHNR; CDR2 reads FQNEAQ (reference sequence). The CDR3 length is 16 residues. Written as DNA, the CDR3 is TGTGCCAGCAGCTTACTGGCGGGAGGGGGCACAGATACGCAGTATTTT. This codes for CASSLLAGGGTDTQYF.

The chain couples TRBV6-5 to TRBJ1-1; D unresolved. Trimming stripped 0 bases from V and 2 bases from J, with 10 bases between. Looked up from germline, CDR1 is MNHEY and CDR2 is SVGAGI. CDR3 length: 15 amino acids. The CDR3, as DNA: TGTGCCAGCAGTTACTCGAGGGATTTCAACACTGAAGCTTTCTTT. It yields the protein CASSYSRDFNTEAFF.

In regard to this clone: At the DNA level, this CDR3 is encoded by other sequences in the same sample as well. The chain links TRBV28 to TRBJ2-7, with a tentative D call TRBD2 (6 bases). The CDR3 sequence is 12 residues long. Per the germline V gene, CDR1 is MDHEN and CDR2 is SYDVKM. Trimming pared 6 bases from V and 2 bases from J, leaving 8 bases between. The CDR3 is CASSSSAYEQYF. Here the CDR3 DNA reads TGTGCCAGCAGCTCTAGCGCCTACGAGCAGTACTTC. Full variable domain (outside the CDR3, taken from reference TRBV28 and TRBJ2-7): DVKVTQSSRYLVKRTGEKVFLECVQDMDHENMFWYRQDPGLGLRLIYFSYDVKMKEKGDIPEGYSVSREKKERFSLILESASTNQTSMYLCASSSSAYEQYFGPGTRLTVT.

The rearrangement links TRBV7-2 to TRBJ2-2, with D perhaps TRBD2 (6 bases). V shed 4 bases and J shed 8 bases, with 14 bases lying between them. The CDR3 sequence is 14 residues long. Germline CDR1 and CDR2: SGHTA and FQGNSA. CDR3 sequence: CASSYETRLGELFF. Here the CDR3 DNA reads TGTGCCAGCAGCTACGAGACTAGACTGGGGGAGCTGTTTTTT.

CDR3 bases: TGTGCCAGCAGTTACTCTTGGGGCGAGGAAGAGACCCAGTACTTC. It yields the protein CASSYSWGEEETQYF. The genes are TRBV6-5 and TRBJ2-5, with a possible D match to TRBD1 (5 bases). The CDR3 is made up of 15 amino acids. Per germline, CDR1 MNHEY and CDR2 SVGAGI. Trimming shortened V by 0 bases and J by 3 bases, and 11 bases separated the two germline ends.

The V gene is TRBV10-2, the J gene TRBJ2-5; D gene uncertain. Germline V lookup: CDR1 WSHSY, CDR2 SAAADI. The CDR3 totals 13 residues. V shed 5 bases and J shed 2 bases, with 9 bases lying between them. CDR3 region: CASSQTVQETQYF. CDR3 DNA: TGCGCCAGCAGTCAAACAGTTCAAGAGACCCAGTACTTC.

The chain recombines TRBV7-2 with TRBJ2-3; TRBD2 matches 9 bases. The germline V gene encodes CDR1 SGHTA and CDR2 FQGNSA. Trimming cost V 5 bases and J 0 bases; bases outside gene matches: 9. The CDR3 runs 17 residues. In DNA form, the CDR3 reads TGTGCCAGCAGCCCGACGAGACTAGCGGCTAGCACAGATACGCAGTATTTT. It yields the protein CASSPTRLAASTDTQYF.

The chain carries TRBV7-6 and TRBJ2-2; 9 bases map to TRBD2. Germline V gives CDR1 SGHVS, CDR2 FNYEAQ. This CDR3 is built from 15 residues. V lost 1 base, J lost 4 bases, and 1 base stayed unmatched. In nucleotides, the CDR3 is TGTGCCAGCAGCTTAGGTAGCGGGAGCACCGGGGAGCTGTTTTTT. Translation: CASSLGSGSTGELFF.